The entry below describes one T cell receptor (beta chain). The table came from immunoSEQ multiplex PCR; TCRdb's copy has only in-frame clones and leaves some out. The table lists some 130,000 clones, around four fifths of them singletons. These data originate in a study of cytotoxic CD8 clonotypes in ibrutinib-treated CLL. The clonotype comes from a human donor with chronic lymphocytic leukemia. The sample was PBMCs, taken after 24 months of ibrutinib treatment.

The CDR3 loop is CASSQDLEDSTFF. CDR3 sequence (DNA): TGTGCCAGCAGCCAAGATTTAGAGGACAGCACCTTTTTT. The chain joins TRBV4-2 to TRBJ1-4, with D perhaps matching TRBD1 (6 bases). From germline, CDR1 is LGHNA and CDR2 YNFKEQ. The CDR3 contains 13 residues. V was shortened by 0 bases and J by 17 bases, with 16 bases between the two germline ends.